This record looks at one TCR beta chain sequence and its context. It lacks a known antigen. Per-nucleotide qualities are absent, and no much larger clonotype sits a single base away. These data come from a study of shared clonotypes between healthy human individuals (dated by TCRdb to between 2020 and 2021). About the investigation overall: The cohort included a few men and a couple of women between 18 and 49 years of age. Different laboratories and diverse techniques were used to prepare libraries and sequence TCR repertoires, to increase sequencing depth and limit assay-specific biases. The study deeply sequenced blood TCR repertoires of five healthy adults to estimate repertoire size and the extent of clonotype sharing between individuals. Between about 0.8 and 9 billion PBMCs per donor were obtained by leukapheresis. Per donor, three plates each were used for CD4 naive and CD4 memory, two for CD8 naive, and one for CD8 memory.

Using the deep immunoSEQ assay, TCR CDR3 regions were amplified from genomic DNA by multiplex PCR. Extracted genomic DNA from each cell subset was spread evenly across all wells of several immunoSEQ 96-well plates, with each plate serving as a replicate. For sorted subsets, each replicate PCR was loaded with 200 to 250 ng genomic DNA, equivalent to some 31,000 T cell genomes. Purified libraries were quantified with a Qubit 3.0 fluorometer, sized on a Bioanalyzer 2100, and re-quantified with the KAPA Library Quantification kit. A separate single-read 150-cycle Illumina NextSeq 550 flow cell was used to sequence each immunoSEQ 96-well plate. Turning to the authors' computational methods: The immunoSEQ output contained only junctional sequences without quality scores, so filtering could not match that applied to full-length reads. Sequences were annotated with PyIR, a Python wrapper for IgBLAST v1.9, using IMGT germline references to assign V/J genes and CDR3. Reads with weak V/J assignments (E-value above 1e-6), missing CDR3, stop codons, out-of-frame junctions, or ambiguous translated residues were removed. A V3J clonotype was defined by an identical inferred V gene, J gene, and CDR3 amino acid sequence. The percentage overlap between two repertoires was calculated by dividing the number of shared unique clonotypes by the size of the smaller repertoire. Repertoire richness was assessed with RTK rarefaction, the Chao1 estimator, and Recon v2.1 estimates of unobserved clonotypes. For all TCRbeta clonotypes obtained by the gDNA method from a handful of donors, generation probabilities were computed with OLGA. Sourced from immuneACCESS, this table was stored by TCRdb with only in-frame sequences that have V and J called. A share of the clones is absent; for the studies checked, an unresolved V gene accounts for under half, and the remainder has no known explanation. D and trimming come from the DNA, and the V and J calls and clone size come from that table. Within this sample are roughly 1,500,000 clones, with 97% to 99% of them counted one time only. Of the sample, approximately 0.4% falls within the top ten clones.

The CDR3 covers 12 residues, taking in both the cysteine and the phenylalanine. Solely the CDR3 DNA is kept, with 36 bases framed from the first base. CDR1 GTSNPN and CDR2 SVGIG were looked up in the germline V gene (reference sequence). The V and J ends are trimmed by 1 base and 6 bases, leaving 8 bases between them. Overall results and qualifications from the work: Clonotypes shared by all four sorted-subset donors showed higher generation probabilities than non-shared clonotypes. Because the study included a small number of donors, the genetic and exposure-history diversity represented was limited. Naive subsets generally had larger estimated clonotype richness than memory subsets did. Based on pairwise subsampling, the degree of clonotype sharing among donors was expected to be affected by sequencing depth. Sampling was restricted to blood, and TCR repertoires in tissues likely differ from the TCR repertoires found in blood. Across a few donors, around 5% of naive CD4, approximately 4% of naive CD8, approximately 2.5% of memory CD4, and about 0.44% of memory CD8 clonotypes were shared. Even with the large sequencing depth, rarefaction of the sorted-subset datasets indicated that sequencing was incomplete.

The donors were healthy, HIV-negative adults with no recently reported acute infections or vaccinations. Every donor was a Caucasian adult residing in Nashville, Tennessee, USA. Magnetic negative selection was used to enrich CD4+ T cells, after which naive cells were positively selected on CD45RA and the negative fraction became the memory subset. Blood was collected by leukapheresis, and PBMCs were isolated by Ficoll-Histopaque density gradient centrifugation and then cryopreserved in liquid nitrogen vapor phase. Analytical flow cytometry was used to check the purity and quantity of each magnetically sorted T cell population. Each sorted fraction had its genomic DNA isolated and then quantified by UV absorbance on a Nanodrop 2000c.

The sample was naive CD4+ T cells sorted from blood. The sample's cell subset or site label is to be understood as: CD45RA+ positively selected. The sequence was obtained from a young man in good health. The V gene is TRBV30 and the J gene is TRBJ2-3; the D gene is possibly TRBD1 or TRBD2, each agreeing over 5 bases. The CDR3 reads CAWSGRGDTQYF. DNA sequence: TGTGCCTGGAGTGGACGGGGCGATACGCAGTATTTT.